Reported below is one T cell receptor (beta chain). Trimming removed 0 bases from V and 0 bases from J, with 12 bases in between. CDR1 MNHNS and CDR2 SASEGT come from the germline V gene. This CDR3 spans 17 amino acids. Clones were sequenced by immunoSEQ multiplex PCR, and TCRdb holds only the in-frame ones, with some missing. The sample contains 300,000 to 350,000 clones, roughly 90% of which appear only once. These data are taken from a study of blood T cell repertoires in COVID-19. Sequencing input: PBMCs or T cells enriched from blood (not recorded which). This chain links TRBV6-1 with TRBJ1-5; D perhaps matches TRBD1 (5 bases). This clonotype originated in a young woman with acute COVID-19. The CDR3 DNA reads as TGTGCCAGCAGTGAAGCCCAGCGTCAGGGTAGCAATCAGCCCCAGCATTTT. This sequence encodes CASSEAQRQGSNQPQHF.